These T cell receptor beta chains were read from a single sample in a study of CD8+CD57+ T cells in acquired aplastic anemia. TCRdb recomputed calls from the reads with MiXCR, one row per CDR3 protein. The table lists about 110,000 distinct CDR3 sequences, approximately 49% of them singletons. The specimen sequenced was sorted CD4+, CD8+, or CD8+CD57+ T cells (not recorded which) from PBMCs. Receptors were obtained from a human donor in good health, serving as a control. CDR3s include the opening cysteine and the closing phenylalanine or tryptophan. Fields, in order: clone size, D gene, V gene, J gene, CDR3 protein, CDR3 DNA. A D gene is named only where the DNA matches it firmly. The size field is filled for only some rows; it gives once, few, many or a size class.

>NA|NA|TRBV19|TRBJ1-2
CASSIPGGPYTF
TGTGCCAGTAGTATCCCCGGGGGACCGTACACCTTC
>NA|TRBD1|TRBV5-8|TRBJ1-6
CASPRTGNNSPLHF
TGTGCCAGCCCGAGGACAGGGAATAATTCACCCCTCCACTTT
>few|NA|TRBV2|TRBJ2-5
CASSEAQGLLGTQYF
TGTGCCAGCAGTGAAGCCCAGGGCCTGCTGGGGACCCAGTACTTC
>once|TRBD1|TRBV29-1|TRBJ1-1
CSGGQGIVAFF
TGCAGCGGTGGACAGGGGATTGTAGCTTTCTTT
>NA|NA|TRBV19|TRBJ1-2
CASTLLTANYGYTF
TGTGCCAGTACCCTGTTGACAGCTAACTATGGCTACACCTTC
>few|TRBD2|TRBV2|TRBJ2-7
CASCSAGGAHEQYF
TGTGCCAGCTGTTCGGCGGGAGGAGCCCACGAGCAGTACTTC
>many|TRBD1|TRBV12-3/TRBV12-4|TRBJ1-5
CASSPGQGFSNQPQHF
TGTGCCAGCAGTCCTGGACAGGGGTTTAGCAATCAGCCCCAGCATTTT
>few|NA|TRBV15|TRBJ2-1
CATTTGTYNEQFF
TGTGCCACGACTACCGGGACGTACAATGAGCAGTTCTTC
>many|NA|TRBV9|TRBJ2-5
CASSVGNEPDQETQYF
TGTGCCAGCAGCGTAGGGAATGAGCCGGACCAAGAGACCCAGTACTTC
>NA|TRBD1|TRBV20-1|TRBJ1-6
CSARALTGNNSPLHF
TGCAGTGCTAGAGCCCTGACAGGGAATAATTCACCCCTCCACTTT
>many|NA|TRBV10-2|TRBJ1-1
CASSDSLEGNTEAFF
TGCGCCAGCAGTGACTCCCTGGAAGGGAACACTGAAGCTTTCTTT
>many|NA|TRBV6-5|TRBJ2-7
CASSYSLGSNIYEQYF
TGTGCCAGCAGTTACTCCCTTGGGTCAAACATCTACGAGCAGTACTTC
>NA|NA|TRBV12-3/TRBV12-4|TRBJ1-5
CASSFFSDQPQHF
TGTGCCAGCAGTTTTTTTAGCGATCAGCCCCAGCATTTT
>NA|NA|TRBV10-3|TRBJ1-1
CAISVENTEAFF
TGTGCCATCAGTGTTGAGAACACTGAAGCTTTCTTT
>many|NA|TRBV20-1|TRBJ1-4
CSAPAVSGEKLFF
TGCAGTGCCCCCGCCGTGAGTGGGGAAAAACTGTTTTTT
>NA|NA|TRBV10-3|TRBJ1-3
CAVQAGTPSGNTIYF
TGTGCCGTCCAAGCCGGGACCCCCTCTGGAAACACCATATATTTT
>NA|TRBD2|TRBV7-1|TRBJ2-7
CASSPSPGLALNPYEQYF
TGTGCCAGCAGCCCATCCCCCGGACTAGCGCTTAACCCCTACGAGCAGTACTTC
>NA|NA|TRBV6-1|TRBJ1-2
CASSGQVYGYTF
TGTGCCAGCAGTGGACAGGTCTATGGCTACACCTTC
>many|NA|TRBV6-5|TRBJ2-7
CASSSSGSYEQYF
TGTGCCAGCAGTTCATCAGGATCCTACGAGCAGTACTTC
>NA|NA|TRBV20-1|TRBJ2-7
CSARGLRYGSYEQYF
TGCAGTGCTCGGGGACTCCGATACGGTTCCTACGAGCAGTACTTC
>NA|TRBD1|TRBV2|TRBJ2-7
CASSEGQPPDYEQYF
TGTGCCAGCAGTGAGGGACAGCCCCCCGACTACGAGCAGTACTTC
>NA|NA|TRBV29-1|TRBJ1-1
CSVRGQQNTEASF
TGCAGCGTTCGCGGACAACAGAACACTGAAGCTTCCTTT